This entry features one T cell receptor (beta chain) sequence. Its antigen is not identified. This specimen belongs to a study of T cell responses to AZD1222 COVID-19 vaccine. Whole-study results and caveats: The study sampled repertoires only after the peak T cell response. Clonal diversity may have been underestimated, and the donors were mostly white British, with more females than males. Among AZD1222 vaccinees, only five to seven were seropositive at baseline. The study found vaccine-associated CD4 TCRs spanning spike, dominant at 160-218 and 743-854.

Trimming left V 5 bases short and J 4 bases short, with 11 bases between. Germline CDR1 reads SGHAT; CDR2 reads FQDESV (reference sequence). There are 13 residues in the CDR3. Assay used: immunoSEQ multiplex PCR; TCRdb lists only in-frame clones, some missing. The repertoire holds about 150,000 clones, with around 90% as singletons. The sequenced sample was peripheral blood, obtained on day 0 of AZD1222 vaccination. The origin of this receptor is an adult in good health. J is TRBJ1-2 and V is TRBV11-1; D gene unclear. The chain's CDR3 is CASSVEHSYGYTF. The CDR3 coding sequence is TGTGCCAGCAGCGTCGAACACAGCTATGGCTACACCTTC.